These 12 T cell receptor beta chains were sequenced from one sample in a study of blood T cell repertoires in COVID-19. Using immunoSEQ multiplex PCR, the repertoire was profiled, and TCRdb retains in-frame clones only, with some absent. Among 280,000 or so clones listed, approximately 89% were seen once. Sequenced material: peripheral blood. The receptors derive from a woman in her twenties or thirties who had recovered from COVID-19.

For the CDR3, the DNA is TGTGCCAGCAGCTTAGACCCTCTCCGGGGGTACAACTATGGCTACACCTTC. The encoded protein is CASSLDPLRGYNYGYTF. This sequence joins TRBV11-2 and TRBJ1-2, with a weak D call TRBD1 (5 bases). The CDR3 runs 17 residues. Trimming removed 0 bases from V and 2 bases from J, with 16 bases in between. The germline V gene encodes CDR1 SGHAT and CDR2 FQNNGV.

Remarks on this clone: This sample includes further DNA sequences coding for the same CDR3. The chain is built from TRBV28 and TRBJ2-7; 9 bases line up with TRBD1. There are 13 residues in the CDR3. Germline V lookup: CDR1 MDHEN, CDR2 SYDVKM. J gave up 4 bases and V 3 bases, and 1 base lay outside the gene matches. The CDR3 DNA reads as TGTGCCAGCAGTTTTGACAGGGGGTACGAGCAGTACTTC. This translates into CASSFDRGYEQYF. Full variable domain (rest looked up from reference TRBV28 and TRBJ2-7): DVKVTQSSRYLVKRTGEKVFLECVQDMDHENMFWYRQDPGLGLRLIYFSYDVKMKEKGDIPEGYSVSREKKERFSLILESASTNQTSMYLCASSFDRGYEQYFGPGTRLTVT.

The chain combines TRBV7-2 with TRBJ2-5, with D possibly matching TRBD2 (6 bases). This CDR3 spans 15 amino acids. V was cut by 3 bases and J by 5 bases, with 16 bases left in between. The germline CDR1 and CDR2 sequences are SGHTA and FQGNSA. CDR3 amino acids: CASSLARGREETQYF. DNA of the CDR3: TGTGCCAGCAGCTTGGCACGGGGCCGGGAGGAGACCCAGTACTTC.

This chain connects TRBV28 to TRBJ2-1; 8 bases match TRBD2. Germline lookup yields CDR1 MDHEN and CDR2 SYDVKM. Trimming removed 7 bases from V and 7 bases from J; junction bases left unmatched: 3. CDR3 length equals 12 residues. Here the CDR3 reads CASNSGGNEQFF. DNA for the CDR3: TGTGCCAGCAACAGCGGGGGTAATGAGCAGTTCTTC.

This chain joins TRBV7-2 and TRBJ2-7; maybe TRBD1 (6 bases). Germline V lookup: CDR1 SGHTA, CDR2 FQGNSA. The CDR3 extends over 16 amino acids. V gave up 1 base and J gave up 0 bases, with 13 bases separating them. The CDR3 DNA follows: TGTGCCAGCAGCTTAGACTACAGGGCTAGCTCCTACGAGCAGTACTTC. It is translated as CASSLDYRASSYEQYF.

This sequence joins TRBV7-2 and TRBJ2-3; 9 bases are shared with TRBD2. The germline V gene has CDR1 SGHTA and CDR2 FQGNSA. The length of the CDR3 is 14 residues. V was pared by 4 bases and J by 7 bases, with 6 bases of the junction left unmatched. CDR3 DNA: TGTGCCAGCAGCTCAGGGACTAGCTTAAATACGCAGTATTTT. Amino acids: CASSSGTSLNTQYF.

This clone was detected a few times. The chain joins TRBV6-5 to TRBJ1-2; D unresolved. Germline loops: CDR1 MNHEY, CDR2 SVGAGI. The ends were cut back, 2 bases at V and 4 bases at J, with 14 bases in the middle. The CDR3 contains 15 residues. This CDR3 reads CASSYGPHQRYGYTF. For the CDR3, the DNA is TGTGCCAGCAGTTACGGGCCACATCAACGCTATGGCTACACCTTC.

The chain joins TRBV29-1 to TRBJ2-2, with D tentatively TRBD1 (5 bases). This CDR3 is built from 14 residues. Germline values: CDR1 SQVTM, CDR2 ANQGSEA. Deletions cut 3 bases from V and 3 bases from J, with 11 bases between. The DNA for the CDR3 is TGCAGCGTTGAGGTGGCAGGGTACACCGGGGAGCTGTTTTTT. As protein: CSVEVAGYTGELFF.

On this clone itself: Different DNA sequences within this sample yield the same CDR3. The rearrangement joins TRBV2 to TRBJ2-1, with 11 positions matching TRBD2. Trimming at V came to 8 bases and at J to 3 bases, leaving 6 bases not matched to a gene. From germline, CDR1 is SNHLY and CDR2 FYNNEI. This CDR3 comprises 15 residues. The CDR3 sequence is CASGTSGARYNEQFF. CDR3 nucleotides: TGTGCCAGCGGGACTAGCGGAGCTCGCTACAATGAGCAGTTCTTC. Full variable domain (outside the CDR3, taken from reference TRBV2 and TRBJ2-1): EPEVTQTPSHQVTQMGQEVILRCVPISNHLYFYWYRQILGQKVEFLVSFYNNEISEKSEIFDDQFSVERPDGSNFTLKIRSTKLEDSAMYFCASGTSGARYNEQFFGPGTRLTVL.

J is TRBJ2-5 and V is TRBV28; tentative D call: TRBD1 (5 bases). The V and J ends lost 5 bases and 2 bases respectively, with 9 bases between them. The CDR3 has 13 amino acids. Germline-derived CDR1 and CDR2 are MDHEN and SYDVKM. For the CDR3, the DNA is TGTGCCAGCAGTATGACAGTACAAGAGACCCAGTACTTC. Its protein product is CASSMTVQETQYF.

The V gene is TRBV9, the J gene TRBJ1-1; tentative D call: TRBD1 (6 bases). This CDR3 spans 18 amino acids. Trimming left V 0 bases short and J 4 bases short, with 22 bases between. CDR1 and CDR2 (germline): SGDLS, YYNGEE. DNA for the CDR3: TGTGCCAGCAGCGTAGCCCCCCACAGGGTGAGGGGTGGCACTGAAGCTTTCTTT. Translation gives CASSVAPHRVRGGTEAFF.

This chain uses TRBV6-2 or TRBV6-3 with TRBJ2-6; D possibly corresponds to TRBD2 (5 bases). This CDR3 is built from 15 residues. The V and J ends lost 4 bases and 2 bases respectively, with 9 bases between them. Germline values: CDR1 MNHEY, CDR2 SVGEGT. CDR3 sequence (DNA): TGTGCCAGCAGTTTCGGAGGAACTGGGGCCAACGTCCTGACTTTC. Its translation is CASSFGGTGANVLTF.